The 8 T cell receptor beta chains in this list originate from one sample, sequenced in a study of Ad26.COV2.S vaccination and SARS-CoV-2 variants (dated by TCRdb to the early 2020s). Library method: the immunoSEQ multiplex PCR assay. TCRdb's version of the immuneACCESS table is confined to in-frame rearrangements and falls short of the full clone set. An unresolved V gene accounts for under half of the shortfall where checked; the remainder is of unknown origin. This sample comprises about 350,000 clones, about 90% of them detected only once. Jointly, the top ten make up roughly 3.9% of the sample. This specimen's time point label, interpreted: individuals recovered from natural SARS-CoV-2 infection. The sequenced sample was peripheral blood, obtained after recovery from COVID-19. The receptors stem from a human donor who had recovered from COVID-19.

This chain connects TRBV7-2 to TRBJ1-6; TRBD1 aligns across 7 bases. The CDR3 loop spans 17 amino acids. Germline lookup yields CDR1 SGHTA and CDR2 FQGNSA. V was pared by 1 base and J by 7 bases, with 10 bases of the junction left unmatched. CDR3 nucleotides: TGTGCCAGCAGCTTAGTCTCAGGGGGGCTTCGGAATTCACCCCTCCACTTT. The encoded protein is CASSLVSGGLRNSPLHF.

V and J are TRBV7-9 and TRBJ1-3; the D is unclear. The CDR3 runs 14 residues. Germline V gene data show CDR1 as SEHNR and CDR2 as FQNEAQ (reference sequence). Trimming stripped 5 bases from V and 4 bases from J, with 12 bases between. The CDR3 sequence: CASSHEGTGNTIYF. The CDR3 DNA follows: TGTGCCAGCAGCCACGAGGGTACAGGAAACACCATATATTTT.

This chain connects TRBV6-5 to TRBJ1-6; D uncertain. The germline CDR1 and CDR2 sequences are MNHEY and SVGAGI. Trimming removed 6 bases from V and 8 bases from J, with 11 bases in between. This CDR3 has 13 residues. The CDR3: CASSLGYDSPLHF. The CDR3 nucleotides are TGTGCCAGCAGCCTTGGTTATGATTCACCCCTCCACTTT.

The rearrangement uses TRBV29-1 and TRBJ2-4; TRBD2 might be the D (6 bases). Germline values: CDR1 SQVTM, CDR2 ANQGSEA. The CDR3 is 14 amino acids. V lost 5 bases, J lost 0 bases, and 11 bases lay in between. CDR3 in amino acids: CSVQGLLAKNIQYF. The DNA for the CDR3 is TGCAGCGTTCAGGGACTCCTAGCCAAAAACATTCAGTACTTC.

The V call is TRBV5-1, the J call TRBJ2-7, with D possibly being TRBD2 (5 bases). The CDR3 spans 16 residues. The V gene's germline CDR1 is SGHRS and CDR2 YFSETQ. V lost 4 bases and J 8 bases, leaving 25 bases between the germline ends. Here the CDR3 reads CASSRVGGPELGQQYF. The CDR3 nucleotides read TGCGCCAGCAGCCGGGTAGGCGGGCCTGAACTTGGTCAGCAGTACTTC.

V gene TRBV2 combines with J gene TRBJ1-1; D not resolved. CDR3 length: 15 residues. Trimming took off 2 bases at V and 4 bases at J, with 14 bases between the two ends. Per germline, CDR1 SNHLY and CDR2 FYNNEI. CDR3 nucleotide sequence: TGTGCCAGCAGTGAAAGACGGATGTGGAGCACTGAAGCTTTCTTT. This translates into CASSERRMWSTEAFF.

About this clone: In the same sample, other DNA sequences code for this CDR3. This chain joins TRBV29-1 and TRBJ1-1; maybe TRBD1 (5 bases). This CDR3 has 12 residues. V was clipped by 6 bases and J by 0 bases, with 8 bases between them. Germline V gene lookup returns CDR1 SQVTM and CDR2 ANQGSEA. The CDR3 is CSVGTVNTEAFF. For the CDR3, the DNA is TGCAGCGTAGGGACGGTGAACACTGAAGCTTTCTTT.

The chain links TRBV4-1 to TRBJ2-6; the D gene is possibly TRBD2 (6 bases). The germline V and J ends were trimmed by 4 bases and 2 bases, with 12 bases remaining between them. Looked up from germline, CDR1 is MGHRA and CDR2 is YSYEKL. CDR3 length: 16 amino acids. DNA of the CDR3: TGCGCCAGCAGCCTATCCGGGACTGCTGGGGCCAACGTCCTGACTTTC. Translated, it gives CASSLSGTAGANVLTF.